The rows below give T cell receptor beta chains drawn from one sample of a study of tumor T cells in aggressive B-cell lymphoma. Method: immunoSEQ multiplex PCR; TCRdb's copy keeps in-frame clones and lacks some. The sample yields about 5,300 clones, roughly 87% seen once. The sample comprised tumor tissue. These receptors all stem from an adult with diffuse large B cell lymphoma. Each CDR3 is given with its conserved first and last residue. The D gene is left open where the match is weak. Size tells how often a clone was seen (once, few, many) or the class of an expanded clone, and some rows leave it out.

J: TRBJ2-7; V: TRBV7-9; size: NA; D: NA; DNA: TGTGCCAGCAGCCTGCAAGTTACAGTACAGAGCTCCTACGAGCAGTACTTC; CDR3: CASSLQVTVQSSYEQYF
J: TRBJ1-2; V: TRBV13; size: NA; D: TRBD1; DNA: TGTGCCAGCAGCTTTAGACAGGGGGTTTATGGCTACACCTTC; CDR3: CASSFRQGVYGYTF
J: TRBJ1-6; V: TRBV28; size: NA; D: TRBD1; DNA: TGTGCCAGCAGTCCCTTAAGTTCCTGGGACAGGGGGGTCTTCTTTCTGTATAATTCACCCCTCCACTTT; CDR3: CASSPLSSWDRGVFFLYNSPLHF
J: TRBJ1-2; V: TRBV5-4; size: NA; D: NA; DNA: TGTGCCAGCACCGCGACAGTTAACTATGGCTACACCTTC; CDR3: CASTATVNYGYTF
J: TRBJ2-7; V: TRBV5-1; size: NA; D: NA; DNA: TGCGCCAGCAGCCCTCCAGGCACCTACGAGCAGTACTTC; CDR3: CASSPPGTYEQYF
J: TRBJ2-6; V: TRBV6-5; size: NA; D: TRBD2; DNA: TGTGCCAGCAGTTACTTGCGGGAGGCTGGGGCCAACGTCCTGACTTTC; CDR3: CASSYLREAGANVLTF
J: TRBJ2-7; V: TRBV4-1; size: NA; D: NA; DNA: TGCGCCAGCAGCCAAGCTAGAGGCAGCCTCTACGAGCAGTACTTC; CDR3: CASSQARGSLYEQYF
J: TRBJ1-6; V: TRBV10-1; size: NA; D: NA; DNA: TGCGCCAGCTCGGGGGTAAAATCCTATAATTCACCCCTCCACTTT; CDR3: CASSGVKSYNSPLHF
J: TRBJ2-7; V: TRBV12-5; size: NA; D: NA; DNA: TGTGCTAGTGGGCGGTCCTACGAGCAGTACTTC; CDR3: CASGRSYEQYF
J: TRBJ2-3; V: TRBV7-6; size: NA; D: TRBD2; DNA: TGTGCCAGCAGCTTCTTTCCTAGCGGGAATGCAGATACGCAGTATTTT; CDR3: CASSFFPSGNADTQYF
J: TRBJ1-2; V: TRBV5-4; size: NA; D: NA; DNA: TGTGCCAGCAGCTTAGCGCTCTTTGGAGGGCGGACTAACTATGGCTACACCTTC; CDR3: CASSLALFGGRTNYGYTF
J: TRBJ2-3; V: TRBV7-3; size: NA; D: TRBD1; DNA: TGTGCCAGCAGCGCCCACAGGGGTATGACAGATACGCAGTATTTT; CDR3: CASSAHRGMTDTQYF
J: TRBJ2-5; V: TRBV10-3; size: NA; D: NA; DNA: TGTGCCATCAGTGAGTCCGGACAGCGGGAGACCCAGTACTTC; CDR3: CAISESGQRETQYF
J: TRBJ2-7; V: TRBV20-1; size: NA; D: NA; DNA: TGCAGTGCTAGACTCGTGGAGCAGTACTTC; CDR3: CSARLVEQYF
J: TRBJ2-2; V: TRBV5-4; size: NA; D: TRBD2; DNA: TGTGCCAGCAGCGGAACCGGGACTAGTGCCGGGGAGCTGTTTTTT; CDR3: CASSGTGTSAGELFF
J: TRBJ2-7; V: TRBV7-9; size: NA; D: TRBD2; DNA: TGTGCCAGCAGCTCTCCTAGCGGGGGTTCCTCCTACGAGCAGTACTTC; CDR3: CASSSPSGGSSYEQYF
J: TRBJ1-1; V: TRBV27; size: NA; D: NA; DNA: TGTGCCAGCAGTTTAATGCAGGGCACTGAAGCTTTCTTT; CDR3: CASSLMQGTEAFF
J: TRBJ2-1; V: TRBV19; size: NA; D: NA; DNA: TGTGCCAGTAGTGGGTCCCGAACAGGGTACAATGAGCAGTTCTTC; CDR3: CASSGSRTGYNEQFF
J: TRBJ1-2; V: TRBV30; size: NA; D: TRBD1; DNA: TGTGCCTGGAATCCCTATTTGACAGGGGTCCCCTGGGGCTACACCTTC; CDR3: CAWNPYLTGVPWGYTF
J: TRBJ2-3; V: TRBV4-1; size: NA; D: TRBD2; DNA: TGCGCCAGCAGCCAAGCGGTCGGGGGGGCGCGGGATACGCAGTATTTT; CDR3: CASSQAVGGARDTQYF
J: TRBJ2-7; V: TRBV7-9; size: NA; D: NA; DNA: TGTGCCAGCAGCCCCCCAGCGGGCCTGTCCTACGAGCAGTACTTC; CDR3: CASSPPAGLSYEQYF
J: TRBJ2-4; V: TRBV7-8; size: once; D: NA; DNA: TGTGCCAGCAGCGCGGGACAGCTCAGGAACATTCAGTACTTC; CDR3: CASSAGQLRNIQYF
J: TRBJ2-3; V: TRBV6-5; size: NA; D: NA; DNA: TGTGCCAGCAGTTACTCGATGGCAGGGGTGACAGATACGCAGTATTTT; CDR3: CASSYSMAGVTDTQYF
J: TRBJ1-2; V: TRBV6-1; size: NA; D: NA; DNA: TGTGCCAGCAGTGAAGTCCCAGCCGGCGCAGGGGCGGACTATGGCTACACCTTC; CDR3: CASSEVPAGAGADYGYTF
J: TRBJ2-5; V: TRBV18; size: NA; D: TRBD1; DNA: TGTGCCAGCTCCCCCGGGACAGGCCAAGAGACCCAGTACTTC; CDR3: CASSPGTGQETQYF
J: TRBJ2-2; V: TRBV5-6; size: NA; D: TRBD2; DNA: TGTGCCAGCAGCCTCACTAGCGTGAACACCGGGGAGCTGTTTTTT; CDR3: CASSLTSVNTGELFF
J: TRBJ1-1; V: TRBV11-3; size: NA; D: TRBD1; DNA: TGTGCCAGCAGCACCTCGGGACAGGGCAGATGGACTGAAGCTTTCTTT; CDR3: CASSTSGQGRWTEAFF
J: TRBJ1-1; V: TRBV6-5; size: NA; D: NA; DNA: TGTGCCACGGGGGGGGAGGGAACTGAAGCTTTCTTT; CDR3: CATGGEGTEAFF
J: TRBJ1-1; V: TRBV4-1; size: NA; D: NA; DNA: TGCGCCAGCAGCCACTCCTTTGGGGCAGGACGCACTGAAGCTTTCTTT; CDR3: CASSHSFGAGRTEAFF
J: TRBJ1-1; V: TRBV5-1; size: NA; D: NA; DNA: TGCGCCAGCAGCTTGGATACAGTGTTGAACACTGAAGCTTTCTTT; CDR3: CASSLDTVLNTEAFF
J: TRBJ2-5; V: TRBV5-1; size: NA; D: NA; DNA: TGCGCCAGCAGCTCTTCCCTTCAGGGAGCGGGAGAGACCCAGTACTTC; CDR3: CASSSSLQGAGETQYF
J: TRBJ2-1; V: TRBV20-1; size: once; D: NA; DNA: TGCAGTGGGCACCACAATGAGCAGTTCTTC; CDR3: CSGHHNEQFF
J: TRBJ2-5; V: TRBV19; size: NA; D: TRBD1; DNA: TGTGCCAGTAGTATTTGGACAGGGGGCCGAGAGACCCAGTACTTC; CDR3: CASSIWTGGRETQYF
J: TRBJ1-4; V: TRBV18; size: NA; D: NA; DNA: TGTGCCAGCTCACCACCGGGGAGGAGTGGGGAAAAACTGTTTTTT; CDR3: CASSPPGRSGEKLFF
J: TRBJ2-7; V: TRBV7-3; size: NA; D: NA; DNA: TGTGCCAGCAGCTTAATGGGGGGTGGCGAGCAGTACTTC; CDR3: CASSLMGGGEQYF
J: TRBJ1-4; V: TRBV7-6; size: NA; D: NA; DNA: TGTGCCAGCAGCGAACCCCCCCGGGGAGGCGGTGAAAAACTGTTTTTT; CDR3: CASSEPPRGGGEKLFF
J: TRBJ2-7; V: TRBV7-2; size: NA; D: TRBD2; DNA: TGTGCCAGCAGCCCAAGCCTCCGGGGACTAGCGAAACACTACGAGCAGTACTTC; CDR3: CASSPSLRGLAKHYEQYF
J: TRBJ2-7; V: TRBV27; size: NA; D: TRBD1; DNA: TGTGCCAGCAGTTGGGGACAGGGAGGGTCTGGGGAGCAGTACTTC; CDR3: CASSWGQGGSGEQYF
J: TRBJ2-5; V: TRBV19; size: NA; D: TRBD2; DNA: TGTGCCAGTAGTATAGGGCTAGCGGGAGGAGAGACCCAGTACTTC; CDR3: CASSIGLAGGETQYF
J: TRBJ1-2; V: TRBV5-4; size: NA; D: TRBD1; DNA: TGTGCCAGCAGCCGACAGGGTAGGGGCTACACCTTC; CDR3: CASSRQGRGYTF
J: TRBJ2-7; V: TRBV7-9; size: once; D: NA; DNA: TGTGCCAGCAGCCCCCCCAGGAGGGAAAACTACGAGCAGTACTTC; CDR3: CASSPPRRENYEQYF
J: TRBJ2-7; V: TRBV6-5; size: NA; D: NA; DNA: TGTGCCAGCAGCAGACTTTTTGAGGGCTACGAGCGGTACTTC; CDR3: CASSRLFEGYERYF
J: TRBJ2-5; V: TRBV9; size: NA; D: TRBD2; DNA: TGTGCCAGCAGCGCATCAATCTTTAGCGGGGGGGCTTCAGAGACCCAGTACTTC; CDR3: CASSASIFSGGASETQYF
J: TRBJ2-7; V: TRBV18; size: NA; D: NA; DNA: TGTGCCAGCTCACCGGGGGCCCCAAAGAACGAGCAGTACTTC; CDR3: CASSPGAPKNEQYF
J: TRBJ1-2; V: TRBV7-9; size: NA; D: NA; DNA: TGTGCCAGCAGCTTAGTGGCAGGGCCCGGCTACACCTTC; CDR3: CASSLVAGPGYTF
J: TRBJ2-3; V: TRBV6-1; size: NA; D: TRBD1; DNA: TGTGCCAGTAGAGAGGGACAGGGTGTCACAGATACGCAGTATTTT; CDR3: CASREGQGVTDTQYF
J: TRBJ2-1; V: TRBV29-1; size: NA; D: TRBD1; DNA: TGCAGCGTTGGGGGACAGGGATCCTACAATGAGCAGTTCTTC; CDR3: CSVGGQGSYNEQFF
J: TRBJ2-7; V: TRBV10-3; size: NA; D: TRBD1; DNA: TGTGCCATCAGTCTGACAGGGGCCCCCTACGAGCAGTACTTC; CDR3: CAISLTGAPYEQYF